This T cell receptor beta chain was identified in a study of vaccination and CD4 T cells after COVID-19. In the study overall: Overlapping spike peptides of SARS-CoV-2, HCoV-NL63, HCoV-OC43 and HCoV-229E stimulated the cells.

The Oncomine TCR Beta short-read assay was applied to DNA of cultured CD4+ T cells. One entry per CDR3 protein results from TCRdb running MiXCR on the PCR reads. The data hold under 7,500 distinct CDR3 sequences, with 65% to 70% observed a single time. About this clonotype: Its target is unknown.

The study, taken as a whole, reports: The median count of SARS-CoV-2-reactive clonotypes rose from around 21 to 38, not significantly. Vaccine-specific clones numbering 304 of 307 showed spike mono-reactivity in convalescent patients.

The CDR3 has 11 amino acids. Trimming shortened V by 1 base and J by 6 bases, and 2 bases separated the two germline ends. Germline lookup yields CDR1 MNHEY and CDR2 SVGAGI. The sample's treatment: approximately 9-day PBMC culture with coronavirus spike peptide pools or control peptides (ViraFEST assay). Negative-selection isolation of CD4+ T cells was performed after more than 8 days of culture. Sequences were obtained from CD4+ T cells from blood, cultured in vitro. This clonotype was sampled from a human donor who had recovered from COVID-19. The chain combines TRBV6-5 with TRBJ2-3; D is ambiguous. The CDR3 region has the DNA TGTGCCAGCAGTTACTTGGATACGCAGTATTTT. As protein: CASSYLDTQYF.